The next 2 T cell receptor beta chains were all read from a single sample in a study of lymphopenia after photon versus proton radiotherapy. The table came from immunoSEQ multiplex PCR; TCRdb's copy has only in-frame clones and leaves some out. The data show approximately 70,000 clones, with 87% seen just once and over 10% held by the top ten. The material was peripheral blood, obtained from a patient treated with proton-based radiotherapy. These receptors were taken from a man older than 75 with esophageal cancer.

Written as DNA, the CDR3 is TGTGCCAGCAGTCCCTACAGGGGTATGAGGAACGAGCAGTACTTC. Translation gives CASSPYRGMRNEQYF. V usage is TRBV14 and J usage is TRBJ2-7, with TRBD1 matching over 7 bases. The CDR3 loop spans 15 amino acids. Germline values: CDR1 SGHDN, CDR2 FVKESK. The trim removed 6 bases at V and 5 bases at J, leaving 13 bases unmatched. The variable domain in full, with the rest retrieved from reference TRBV14 and TRBJ2-7, is EAGVTQFPSHSVIEKGQTVTLRCDPISGHDNLYWYRRVMGKEIKFLLHFVKESKQDESGMPNNRFLAERTGGTYSTLKVQPAELEDSGVYFCASSPYRGMRNEQYFGPGTRLTVT.

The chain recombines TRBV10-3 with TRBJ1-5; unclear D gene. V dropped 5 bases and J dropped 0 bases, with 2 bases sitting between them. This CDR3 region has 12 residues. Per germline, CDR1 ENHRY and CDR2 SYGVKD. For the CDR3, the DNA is TGTGCCATCAGTCATAGCAATCAGCCCCAGCATTTT. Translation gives CAISHSNQPQHF.